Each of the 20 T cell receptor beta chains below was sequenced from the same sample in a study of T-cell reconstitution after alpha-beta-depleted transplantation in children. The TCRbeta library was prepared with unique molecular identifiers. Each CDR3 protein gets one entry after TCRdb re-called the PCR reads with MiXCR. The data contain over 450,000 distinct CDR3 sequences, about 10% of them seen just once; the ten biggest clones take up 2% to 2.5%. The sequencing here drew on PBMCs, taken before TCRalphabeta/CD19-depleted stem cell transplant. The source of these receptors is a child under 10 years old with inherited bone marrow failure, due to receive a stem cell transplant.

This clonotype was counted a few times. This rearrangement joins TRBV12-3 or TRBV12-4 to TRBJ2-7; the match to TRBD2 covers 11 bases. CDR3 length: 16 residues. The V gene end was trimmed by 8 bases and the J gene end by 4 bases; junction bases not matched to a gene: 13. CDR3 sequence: CASSKAATSGKYEQYF. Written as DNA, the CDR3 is TGTGCCAGCTCAAAGGCCGCGACTAGCGGGAAATACGAGCAGTACTTC.

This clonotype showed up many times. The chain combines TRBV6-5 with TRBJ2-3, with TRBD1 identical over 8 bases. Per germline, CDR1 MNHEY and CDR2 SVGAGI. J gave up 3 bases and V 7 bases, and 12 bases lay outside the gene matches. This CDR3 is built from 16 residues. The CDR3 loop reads CASTEGTGRLTDTQYF. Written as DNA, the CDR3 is TGTGCCAGCACCGAGGGGACAGGCCGCTTGACAGATACGCAGTATTTT.

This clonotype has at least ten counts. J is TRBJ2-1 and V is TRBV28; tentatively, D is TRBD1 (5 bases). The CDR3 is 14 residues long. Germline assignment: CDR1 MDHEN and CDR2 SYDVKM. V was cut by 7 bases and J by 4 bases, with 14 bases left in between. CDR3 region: CASTRRTTYNEQFF. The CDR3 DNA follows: TGTGCCAGCACCCGTAGGACAACTTACAATGAGCAGTTCTTC.

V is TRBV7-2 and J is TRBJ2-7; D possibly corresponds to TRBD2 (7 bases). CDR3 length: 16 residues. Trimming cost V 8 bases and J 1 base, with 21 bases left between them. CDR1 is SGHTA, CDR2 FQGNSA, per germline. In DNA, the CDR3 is TGTGCCAGCGGAGGGGGGGCTGCGGGTTTTTCCTACGAGCAGTACTTC. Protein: CASGGGAAGFSYEQYF. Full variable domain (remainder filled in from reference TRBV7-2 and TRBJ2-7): GAGVSQSPSNKVTEKGKDVELRCDPISGHTALYWYRQSLGQGLEFLIYFQGNSAPDKSGLPSDRFSAERTGGSVSTLTIQRTQQEDSAVYLCASGGGAAGFSYEQYFGPGTRLTVT.

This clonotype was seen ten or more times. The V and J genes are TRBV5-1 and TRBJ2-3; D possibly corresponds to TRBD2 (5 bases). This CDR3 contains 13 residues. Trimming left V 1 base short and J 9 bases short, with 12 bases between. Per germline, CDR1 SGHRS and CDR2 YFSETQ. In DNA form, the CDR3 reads TGCGCCAGCAGCTTGCACGCTAGCCCAACGCAGTATTTT. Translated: CASSLHASPTQYF.

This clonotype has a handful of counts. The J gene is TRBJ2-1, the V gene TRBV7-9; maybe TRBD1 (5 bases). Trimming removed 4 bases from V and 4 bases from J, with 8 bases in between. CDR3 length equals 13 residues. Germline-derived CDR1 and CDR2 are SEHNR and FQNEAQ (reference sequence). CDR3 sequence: CASSSTEYNEQFF. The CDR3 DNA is TGTGCCAGCAGCTCGACAGAATACAATGAGCAGTTCTTC.

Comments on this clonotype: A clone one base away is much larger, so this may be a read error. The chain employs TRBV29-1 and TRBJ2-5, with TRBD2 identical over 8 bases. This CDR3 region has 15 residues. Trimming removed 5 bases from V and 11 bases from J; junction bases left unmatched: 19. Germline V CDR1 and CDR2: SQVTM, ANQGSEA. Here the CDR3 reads CSVRLSGSDSSEQYF. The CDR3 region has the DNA TGCAGCGTTCGCTTAAGCGGGAGCGATAGTTCTGAGCAGTACTTC. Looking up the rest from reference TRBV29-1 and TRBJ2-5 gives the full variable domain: SAVISQKPSRDICQRGTSLTIQCQVDSQVTMMFWYRQQPGQSLTLIATANQGSEATYESGFVIDKFPISRPNLTFSTLTVSNMSPEDSSIYLCSVRLSGSDSSEQYFGPGTRLLVL.

CDR3 coding DNA: TGTGCCAGCAGCCGATTCCCGGGACAGGCCAAGAGGGGGAGAGCCCCTCGGGCTTACAATGAGCAGTTCTTC. Translation: CASSRFPGQAKRGRAPRAYNEQFF. The V call is TRBV3-1, the J call TRBJ2-1, with TRBD1 identical over 8 bases. With 4 bases clipped from V and 4 bases from J, the junction kept 33 bases outside the gene matches. The CDR3 has 24 amino acids. Germline V gives CDR1 LGHDT, CDR2 YNNKEL (reference sequence).

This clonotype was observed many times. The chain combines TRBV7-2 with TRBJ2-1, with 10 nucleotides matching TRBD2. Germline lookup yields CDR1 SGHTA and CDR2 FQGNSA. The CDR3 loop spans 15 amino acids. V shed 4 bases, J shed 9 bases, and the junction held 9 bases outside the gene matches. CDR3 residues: CASSSSGRSHLEQFF. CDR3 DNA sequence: TGTGCCAGCAGCTCTAGCGGGAGATCCCACCTTGAGCAGTTCTTC.

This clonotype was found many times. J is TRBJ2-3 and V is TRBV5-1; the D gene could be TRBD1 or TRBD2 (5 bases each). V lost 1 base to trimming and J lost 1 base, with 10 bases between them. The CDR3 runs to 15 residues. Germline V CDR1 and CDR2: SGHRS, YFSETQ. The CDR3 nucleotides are TGCGCCAGCAGCTTGTGGCAGGGAGGCACAGATACGCAGTATTTT. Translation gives CASSLWQGGTDTQYF.

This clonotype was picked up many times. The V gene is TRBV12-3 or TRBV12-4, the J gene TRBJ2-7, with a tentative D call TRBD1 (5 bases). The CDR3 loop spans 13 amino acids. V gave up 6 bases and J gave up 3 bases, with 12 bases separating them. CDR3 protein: CASRKDRYYEQYF. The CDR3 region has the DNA TGTGCCAGCAGGAAAGACAGATACTACGAGCAGTACTTC.

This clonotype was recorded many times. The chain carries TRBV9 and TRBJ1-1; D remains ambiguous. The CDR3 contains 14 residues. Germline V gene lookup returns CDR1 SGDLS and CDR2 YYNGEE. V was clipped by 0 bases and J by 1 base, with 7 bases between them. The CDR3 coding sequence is TGTGCCAGCAGCGTAGGGCCGGGGAACACTGAAGCTTTCTTT. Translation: CASSVGPGNTEAFF. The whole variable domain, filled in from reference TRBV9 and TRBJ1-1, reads DSGVTQTPKHLITATGQRVTLRCSPRSGDLSVYWYQQSLDQGLQFLIQYYNGEERAKGNILERFSAQQFPDLHSELNLSSLELGDSALYFCASSVGPGNTEAFFGQGTRLTVV.

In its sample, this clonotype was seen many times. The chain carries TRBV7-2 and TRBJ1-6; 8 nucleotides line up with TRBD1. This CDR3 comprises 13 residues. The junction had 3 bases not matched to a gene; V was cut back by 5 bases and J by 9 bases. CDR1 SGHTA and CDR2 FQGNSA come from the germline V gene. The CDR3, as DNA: TGTGCCAGCAGCCCCACAGGGGGTTCACCCCTCCACTTT. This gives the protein CASSPTGGSPLHF.

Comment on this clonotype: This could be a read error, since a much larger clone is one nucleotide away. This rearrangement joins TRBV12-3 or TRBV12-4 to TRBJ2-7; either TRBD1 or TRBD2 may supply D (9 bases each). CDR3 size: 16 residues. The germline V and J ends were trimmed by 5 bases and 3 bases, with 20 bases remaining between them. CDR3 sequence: CASSTGGGGANYEQYF. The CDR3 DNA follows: TGTGCCAGCAGTACAGGGGGCGGGGGGGCTAACTACGAGCAGTACTTC.

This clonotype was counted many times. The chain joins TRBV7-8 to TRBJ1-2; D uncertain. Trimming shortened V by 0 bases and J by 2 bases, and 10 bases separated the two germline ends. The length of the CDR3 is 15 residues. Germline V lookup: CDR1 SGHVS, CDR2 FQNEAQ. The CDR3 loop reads CASSLALEANYGYTF. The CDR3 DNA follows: TGTGCCAGCAGCTTAGCGCTGGAGGCGAACTATGGCTACACCTTC.

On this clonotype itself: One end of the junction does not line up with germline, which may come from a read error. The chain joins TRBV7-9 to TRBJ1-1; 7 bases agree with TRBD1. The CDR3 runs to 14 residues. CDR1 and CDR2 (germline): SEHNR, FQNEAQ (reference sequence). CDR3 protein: CASGLEGALTEAFF. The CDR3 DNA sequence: TGTGCCAGCGGCTTGGAGGGGGCCCTCACTGAAGCTTTCTTT.

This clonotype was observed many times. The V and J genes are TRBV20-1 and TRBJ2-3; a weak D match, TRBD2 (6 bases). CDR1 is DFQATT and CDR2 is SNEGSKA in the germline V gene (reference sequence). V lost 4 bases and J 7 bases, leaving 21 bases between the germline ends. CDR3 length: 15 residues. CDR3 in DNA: TGCAGTGCTAAAGTAGCGGAGAAGTCCCCGTATACGCAGTATTTT. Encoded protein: CSAKVAEKSPYTQYF.

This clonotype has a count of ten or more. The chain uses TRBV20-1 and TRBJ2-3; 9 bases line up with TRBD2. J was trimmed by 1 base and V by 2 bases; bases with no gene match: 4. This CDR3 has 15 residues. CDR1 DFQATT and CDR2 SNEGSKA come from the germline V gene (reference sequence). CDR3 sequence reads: CSARKAGGGTDTQYF. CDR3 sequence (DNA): TGCAGTGCTAGAAAGGCGGGAGGGGGCACAGATACGCAGTATTTT.

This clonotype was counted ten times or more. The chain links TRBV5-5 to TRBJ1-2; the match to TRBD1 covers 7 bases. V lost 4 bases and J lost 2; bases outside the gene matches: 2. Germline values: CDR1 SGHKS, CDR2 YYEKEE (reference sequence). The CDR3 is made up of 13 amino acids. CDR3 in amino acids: CASSRGRNYGYTF. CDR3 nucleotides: TGTGCCAGCAGCAGGGGGCGCAACTATGGCTACACCTTC.

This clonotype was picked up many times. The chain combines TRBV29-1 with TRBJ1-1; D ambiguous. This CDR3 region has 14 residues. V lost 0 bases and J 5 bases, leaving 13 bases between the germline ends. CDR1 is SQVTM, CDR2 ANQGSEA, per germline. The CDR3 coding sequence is TGCAGCGTTGAAGATCTTACCGGGCTTACTGAAGCTTTCTTT. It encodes CSVEDLTGLTEAFF.